The rows below give T cell receptor beta chains drawn from one sample of a study of vaccination and CD4 T cells after COVID-19. MiXCR, applied by TCRdb to the PCR reads, yields one record per CDR3 protein. This repertoire shows about 21,000 distinct CDR3 sequences, around 60% found once; its top ten account for less than 9.5%. Antigens of these TCRs are unknown. The sample taken for sequencing was CD4+ T cells from blood, cultured in vitro. These TCRs come from a human donor who had recovered from COVID-19. The conserved cysteine and the conserved F or W are not part of the CDR3 here.

CDR3	V	J
ASSFTDRVLHGYT	TRBV5-1	TRBJ1-2
ASSTGFYEQY	TRBV7-2	TRBJ2-7
ASSLGQGPRYEQY	TRBV28	TRBJ2-7
ASSQPGNTGELF	TRBV5-1	TRBJ2-2
SARSTSGSGNEQF	TRBV20-1	TRBJ2-1
ASREVPYRYT	TRBV6-1	TRBJ1-2
ASSSRGLGDIQY	TRBV7-2	TRBJ2-4
ASSSQIQETQY	TRBV11-3	TRBJ2-5
ASSFPPGDEQY	TRBV5-4	TRBJ2-7
ASSRDSARAF	TRBV6-1	TRBJ1-1
ASSIAHTAETEAF	TRBV19	TRBJ1-1
ATSDAGQGEEKLF	TRBV24-1	TRBJ1-4
ASSYWEGGQPQH	TRBV6-5	TRBJ1-5
ASSWQGQGTDTQY	TRBV7-9	TRBJ2-3
ASSPQAGELF	TRBV7-9	TRBJ2-2
ASSFDYEQY	TRBV11-3	TRBJ2-7
ASSESGAQH	TRBV2	TRBJ1-5
ASSLQEDDEQY	TRBV7-6	TRBJ2-7
ASSQPYTDTQY	TRBV19	TRBJ2-3
ASSLDPGVDQPQH	TRBV7-2	TRBJ1-5
ASSFRLGDTEAF	TRBV6-5	TRBJ1-1
ASSPAGTDSYEQY	TRBV7-2	TRBJ2-7
SARAGDSPLH	TRBV20-1	TRBJ1-6
SVEGAPGRHGYT	TRBV29-1	TRBJ1-2
ASSLPGRNPGEY	TRBV7-2	TRBJ2-3
AWSVLAADQPQH	TRBV30	TRBJ1-5
ASSPDRDGNQPQH	TRBV7-9	TRBJ1-5
ASSESGGNTEAF	TRBV10-1	TRBJ1-1
ASKGGGGTGELF	TRBV19	TRBJ2-2
ASSELYSPLH	TRBV2	TRBJ1-6
ASSFQGTDQPQH	TRBV7-8	TRBJ1-5
ASSVEVRRGSGNTIY	TRBV6-1	TRBJ1-3
ASTIDRGEQY	TRBV5-1	TRBJ2-7
ASRLAANEQF	TRBV6-1	TRBJ2-1
ATSRGYGELF	TRBV15	TRBJ2-2
ASSRQVTYNEQF	TRBV19	TRBJ2-1
ASSFGLAGGASETQY	TRBV7-8	TRBJ2-5
ATSESREGREPQH	TRBV24-1	TRBJ1-5
ATRWEMNTEAF	TRBV5-1	TRBJ1-1
ASSLRPQGQHSNQPQH	TRBV7-8	TRBJ1-5
ASGAGERDTQY	TRBV10-2	TRBJ2-3
ASSLPGLAVTSTDTQY	TRBV5-6	TRBJ2-3
ASSAGGQGNTEAF	TRBV2	TRBJ1-1
ASSPYRGGADGYT	TRBV27	TRBJ1-2
ASSELGDSLDTQY	TRBV2	TRBJ2-3
AISGMGDTEAF	TRBV10-3	TRBJ1-1
ASSPFRVENTEAF	TRBV7-8	TRBJ1-1
ASMRGNGEKLF	TRBV25-1	TRBJ1-4
ASSPVEGSYGYT	TRBV18	TRBJ1-2
SARTLPMGGPQETQY	TRBV20-1	TRBJ2-5
ASRSTGTGIEAF	TRBV5-1	TRBJ1-1
ASSLVAGAQETQY	TRBV5-1	TRBJ2-5
ASRLTTSTDTQY	TRBV6-1	TRBJ2-3